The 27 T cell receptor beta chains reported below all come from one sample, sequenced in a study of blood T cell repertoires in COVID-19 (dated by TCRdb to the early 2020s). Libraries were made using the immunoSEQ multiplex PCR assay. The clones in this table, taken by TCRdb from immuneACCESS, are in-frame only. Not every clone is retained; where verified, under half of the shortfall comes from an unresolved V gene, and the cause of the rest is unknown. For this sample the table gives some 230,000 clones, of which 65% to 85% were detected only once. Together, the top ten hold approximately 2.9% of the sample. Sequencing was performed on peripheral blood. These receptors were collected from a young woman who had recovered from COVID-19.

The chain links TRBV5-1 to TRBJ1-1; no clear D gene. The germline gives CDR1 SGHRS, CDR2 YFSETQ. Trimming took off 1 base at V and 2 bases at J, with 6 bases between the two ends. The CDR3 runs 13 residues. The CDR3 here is CASSLSRNTEAFF. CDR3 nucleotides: TGCGCCAGCAGCTTGAGCCGAAACACTGAAGCTTTCTTT.

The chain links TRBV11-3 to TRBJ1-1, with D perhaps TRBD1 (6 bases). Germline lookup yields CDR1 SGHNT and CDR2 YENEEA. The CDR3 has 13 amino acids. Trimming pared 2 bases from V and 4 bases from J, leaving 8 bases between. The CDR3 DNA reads TGTGCCAGCAGCTTACGAGGGGGCACTGAAGCTTTCTTT. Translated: CASSLRGGTEAFF.

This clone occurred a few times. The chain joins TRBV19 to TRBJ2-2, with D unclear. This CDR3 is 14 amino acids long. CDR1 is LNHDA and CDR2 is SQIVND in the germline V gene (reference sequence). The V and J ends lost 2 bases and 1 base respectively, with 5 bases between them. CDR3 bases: TGTGCCAGTAGTATAAACAAGAACACCGGGGAGCTGTTTTTT. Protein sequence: CASSINKNTGELFF.

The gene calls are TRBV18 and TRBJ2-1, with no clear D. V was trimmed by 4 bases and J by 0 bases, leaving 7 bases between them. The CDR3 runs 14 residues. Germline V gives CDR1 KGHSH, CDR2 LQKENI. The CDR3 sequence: CASSLPSSYNEQFF. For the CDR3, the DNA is TGTGCCAGCTCACTACCTAGCTCCTACAATGAGCAGTTCTTC. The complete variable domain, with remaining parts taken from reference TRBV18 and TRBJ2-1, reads NAGVMQNPRHLVRRRGQEARLRCSPMKGHSHVYWYRQLPEEGLKFMVYLQKENIIDESGMPKERFSAEFPKEGPSILRIQQVVRGDSAAYFCASSLPSSYNEQFFGPGTRLTVL.

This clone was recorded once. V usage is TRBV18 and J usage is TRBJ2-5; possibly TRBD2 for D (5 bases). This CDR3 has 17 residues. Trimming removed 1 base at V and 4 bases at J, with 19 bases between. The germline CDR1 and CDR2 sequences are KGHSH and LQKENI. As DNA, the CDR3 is TGTGCCAGCTCACCACAAACCCTCGGGGTGGTCGGAGAGACCCAGTACTTC. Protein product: CASSPQTLGVVGETQYF.

CDR3 DNA sequence: TGTGCCAGCAGCAGTCCGGGGGGCCCATCCTCCTACAATGAGCAGTTCTTC. Translation: CASSSPGGPSSYNEQFF. V gene TRBV28 combines with J gene TRBJ2-1; D perhaps matches TRBD2 (7 bases). The V and J ends lost 6 bases and 0 bases respectively, with 18 bases between them. CDR1 is MDHEN, CDR2 SYDVKM, per germline. The CDR3 runs to 17 residues.

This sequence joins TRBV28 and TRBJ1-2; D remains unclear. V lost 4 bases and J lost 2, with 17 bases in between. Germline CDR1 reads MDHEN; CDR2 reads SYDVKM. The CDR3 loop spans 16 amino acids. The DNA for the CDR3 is TGTGCCAGCAGTTCCTTATTGTCGGAGGGAAACTATGGCTACACCTTC. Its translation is CASSSLLSEGNYGYTF.

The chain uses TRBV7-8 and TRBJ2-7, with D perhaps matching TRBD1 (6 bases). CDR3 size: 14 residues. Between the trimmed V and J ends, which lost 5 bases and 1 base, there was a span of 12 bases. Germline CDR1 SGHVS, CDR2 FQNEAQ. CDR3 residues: CASSILGQSYEQYF. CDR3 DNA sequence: TGTGCCAGCAGCATTTTAGGACAGTCCTACGAGCAGTACTTC.

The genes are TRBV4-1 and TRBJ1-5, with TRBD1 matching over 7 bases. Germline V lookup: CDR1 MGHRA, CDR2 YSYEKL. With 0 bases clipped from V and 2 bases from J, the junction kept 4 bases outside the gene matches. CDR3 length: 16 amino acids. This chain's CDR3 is CASSQDSTGGNQPQHF. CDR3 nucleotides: TGCGCCAGCAGCCAAGATTCAACAGGGGGCAATCAGCCCCAGCATTTT.

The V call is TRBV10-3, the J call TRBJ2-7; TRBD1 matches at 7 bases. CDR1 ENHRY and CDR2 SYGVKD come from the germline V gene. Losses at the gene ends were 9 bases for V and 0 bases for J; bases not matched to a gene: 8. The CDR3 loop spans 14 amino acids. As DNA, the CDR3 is TGTGCCATGTCAACCGGGACAGTCTCCTACGAGCAGTACTTC. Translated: CAMSTGTVSYEQYF.

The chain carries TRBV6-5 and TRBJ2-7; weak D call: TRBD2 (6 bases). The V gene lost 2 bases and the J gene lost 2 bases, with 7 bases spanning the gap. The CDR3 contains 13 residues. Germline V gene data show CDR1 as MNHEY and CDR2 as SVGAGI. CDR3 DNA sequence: TGTGCCAGCAGTTACGGACTAACCTACGAGCAGTACTTC. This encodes CASSYGLTYEQYF.

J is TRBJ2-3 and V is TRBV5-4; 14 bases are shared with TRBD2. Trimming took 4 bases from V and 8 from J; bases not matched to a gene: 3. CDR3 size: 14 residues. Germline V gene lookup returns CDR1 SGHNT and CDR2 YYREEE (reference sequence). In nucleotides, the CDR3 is TGTGCCAGCAGCCCTGGACTAGCGGGGGGTACGCAGTATTTT. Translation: CASSPGLAGGTQYF.

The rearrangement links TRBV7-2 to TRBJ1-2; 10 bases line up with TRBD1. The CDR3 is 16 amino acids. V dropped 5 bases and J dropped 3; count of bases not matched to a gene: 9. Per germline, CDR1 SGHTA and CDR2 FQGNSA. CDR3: CASSMASGTGDYGYTF. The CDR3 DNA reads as TGTGCCAGCAGCATGGCCTCCGGGACAGGGGACTATGGCTACACCTTC.

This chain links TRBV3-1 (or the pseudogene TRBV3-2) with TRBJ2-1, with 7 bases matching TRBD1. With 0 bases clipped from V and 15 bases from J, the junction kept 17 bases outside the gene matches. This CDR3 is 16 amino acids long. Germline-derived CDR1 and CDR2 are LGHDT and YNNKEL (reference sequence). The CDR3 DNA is TGTGCCAGCAGCCAAGATACCCTAACCCGGAGACAGGGACGGTTCTTC. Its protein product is CASSQDTLTRRQGRFF.

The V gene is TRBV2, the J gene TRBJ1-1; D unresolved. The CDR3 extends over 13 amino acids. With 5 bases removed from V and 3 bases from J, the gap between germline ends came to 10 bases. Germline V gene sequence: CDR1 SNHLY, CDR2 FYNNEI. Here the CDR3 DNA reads TGTGCCAGCAGTAACGACGGGTACACTGAAGCTTTCTTT. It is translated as CASSNDGYTEAFF.

As DNA, the CDR3 is TGTGCCAGCAGCGTGGCGACTAGCGCGAACACCGGGGAGCTGTTTTTT. Its protein product is CASSVATSANTGELFF. The chain joins TRBV9 to TRBJ2-2, with 8 bases identical to TRBD2. The germline gives CDR1 SGDLS, CDR2 YYNGEE. Trimming at V came to 2 bases and at J to 0 bases, leaving 3 bases not matched to a gene. The CDR3 contains 16 residues. Together with reference TRBV9 and TRBJ2-2, the CDR3 gives the full variable domain: DSGVTQTPKHLITATGQRVTLRCSPRSGDLSVYWYQQSLDQGLQFLIQYYNGEERAKGNILERFSAQQFPDLHSELNLSSLELGDSALYFCASSVATSANTGELFFGEGSRLTVL.

The CDR3 loop reads CASSVNSDSSYNSPLHF. The CDR3 DNA reads TGTGCCAGCAGCGTCAACAGCGACAGCTCCTATAATTCACCCCTCCACTTT. The chain carries TRBV9 and TRBJ1-6, with a possible D match to TRBD1 (5 bases). Germline assignment: CDR1 SGDLS and CDR2 YYNGEE. V lost 2 bases to trimming and J lost 0 bases, with 12 bases between them. CDR3 size: 17 residues.

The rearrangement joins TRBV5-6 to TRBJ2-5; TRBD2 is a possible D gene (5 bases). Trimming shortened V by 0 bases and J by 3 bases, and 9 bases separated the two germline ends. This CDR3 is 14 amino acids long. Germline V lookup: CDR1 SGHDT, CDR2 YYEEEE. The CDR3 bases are TGTGCCAGCAGCTTGGGACTAACCGAAGAGACCCAGTACTTC. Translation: CASSLGLTEETQYF.

The CDR3 sequence is CASSIIWSGEPQHF. In DNA, the CDR3 is TGTGCCAGTAGTATTATCTGGTCGGGGGAGCCCCAGCATTTT. The chain joins TRBV19 to TRBJ1-5, with D perhaps TRBD1 (5 bases). Germline CDR1 and CDR2: LNHDA and SQIVND (reference sequence). The V end lost 3 bases, the J end lost 8 bases, and 14 bases lay between the germline ends. CDR3 length: 14 amino acids.

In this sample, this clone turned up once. CDR3 in amino acids: CASSPWTSGSGDTQYF. CDR3 in DNA: TGTGCCAGCAGCCCGTGGACTAGCGGGAGTGGCGATACGCAGTATTTT. The V gene is TRBV7-8, the J gene TRBJ2-3, with 13 bases lining up with TRBD2. The CDR3 length is 16 residues. Per the germline V gene, CDR1 is SGHVS and CDR2 is FQNEAQ. Trimming took 5 bases from V and 6 from J; bases not matched to a gene: 8.

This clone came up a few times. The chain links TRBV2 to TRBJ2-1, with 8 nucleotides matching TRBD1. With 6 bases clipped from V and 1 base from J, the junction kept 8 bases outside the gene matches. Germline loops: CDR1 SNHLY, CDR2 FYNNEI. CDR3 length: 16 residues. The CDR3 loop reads CASRGQGYLSYNEQFF. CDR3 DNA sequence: TGTGCCAGCAGAGGACAGGGCTACCTTTCCTACAATGAGCAGTTCTTC.

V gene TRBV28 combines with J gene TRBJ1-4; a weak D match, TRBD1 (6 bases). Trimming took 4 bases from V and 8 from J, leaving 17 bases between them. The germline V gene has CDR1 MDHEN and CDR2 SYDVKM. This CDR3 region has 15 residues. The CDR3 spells CASSSGEQGGEKLFF. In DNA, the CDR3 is TGTGCCAGCAGTTCCGGGGAACAGGGTGGCGAAAAACTGTTTTTT.

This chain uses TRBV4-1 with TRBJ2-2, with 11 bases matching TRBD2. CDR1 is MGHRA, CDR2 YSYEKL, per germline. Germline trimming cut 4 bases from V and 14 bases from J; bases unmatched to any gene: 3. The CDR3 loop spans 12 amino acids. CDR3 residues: CASSRLAGRLFF. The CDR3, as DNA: TGCGCCAGCAGCCGACTAGCGGGACGACTGTTTTTT.

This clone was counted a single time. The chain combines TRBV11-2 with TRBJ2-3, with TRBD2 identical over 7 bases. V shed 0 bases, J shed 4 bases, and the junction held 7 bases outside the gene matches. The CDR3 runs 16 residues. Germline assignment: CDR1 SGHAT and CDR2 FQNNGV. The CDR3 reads CASSLDLPGGADTQYF. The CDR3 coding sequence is TGTGCCAGCAGCTTAGATCTTCCGGGGGGAGCAGATACGCAGTATTTT.

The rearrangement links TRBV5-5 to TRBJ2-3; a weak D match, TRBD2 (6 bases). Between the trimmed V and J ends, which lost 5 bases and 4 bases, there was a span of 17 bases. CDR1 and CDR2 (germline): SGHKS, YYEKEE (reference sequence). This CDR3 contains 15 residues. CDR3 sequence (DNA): TGTGCCAGCAGAGGTGCAGCGGGTGAGGCAGATACGCAGTATTTT. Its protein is CASRGAAGEADTQYF.

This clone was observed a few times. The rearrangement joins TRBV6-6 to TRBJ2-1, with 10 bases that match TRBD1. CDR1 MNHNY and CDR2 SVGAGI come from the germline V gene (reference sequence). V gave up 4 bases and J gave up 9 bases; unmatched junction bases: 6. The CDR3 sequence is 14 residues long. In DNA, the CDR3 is TGTGCCAGCAGTTTGGGACAGGGGTGGGGTGAGCAGTTCTTC. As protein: CASSLGQGWGEQFF.

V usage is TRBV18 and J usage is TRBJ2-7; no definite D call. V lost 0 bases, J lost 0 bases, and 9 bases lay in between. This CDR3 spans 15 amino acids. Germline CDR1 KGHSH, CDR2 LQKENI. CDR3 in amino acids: CASSPPAKSSYEQYF. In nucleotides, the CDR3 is TGTGCCAGCTCACCACCAGCGAAGAGCTCCTACGAGCAGTACTTC.